The rows below give T cell receptor beta chains drawn from one sample of a study of regulatory T cells in long-lasting Graves disease. TCRdb re-derived calls from the multiplex PCR reads in MiXCR, one entry per CDR3 protein. The table includes roughly 430,000 distinct CDR3 sequences, 16% detected once. These same records also appear under a second study, on T cells in Graves' hyperthyroidism and ophthalmopathy.

The sequenced sample was peripheral blood mononuclear cells (PBMCs), obtained at new diagnosis, from a patient treated with antithyroid drugs. These receptors all stem from a woman in her twenties or thirties with Graves disease. The CDR3 runs from the conserved cysteine through the conserved F or W. Each record gives: CDR3 length, J gene, clone size, V gene, D gene, CDR3 DNA, CDR3 protein. D genes are given only for firm matches. Some rows mark clone size as missing; the rest say once, few, many or name a class of expanded clone.

>16|TRBJ2-3|many|TRBV28|-
TGTGCCAGCAGCCCTCGGCTTCCCAGCCTCACAGATACGCAGTATTTT
CASSPRLPSLTDTQYF
>18|TRBJ2-2|few|TRBV7-2|TRBD2
TGTGCCAGCAGCAGCGGGAGGGCCTTTATAGCGAACACCGGGGAGCTGTTTTTT
CASSSGRAFIANTGELFF
>14|TRBJ1-5|many|TRBV28|TRBD1
TGTGCCACCTTAGGGGACAGGGCGAGTCAGCCCCAGCATTTT
CATLGDRASQPQHF
>16|TRBJ2-1|-|TRBV6-1|TRBD2
TGTGCCAGCACCCGTACCGGGGGGGGTGGCTACAATGAGCAGTTCTTC
CASTRTGGGGYNEQFF
>13|TRBJ2-5|many|TRBV20-1|-
TGCAGTACCTACGAGGCCACTCAAGAGACCCAGTACTTC
CSTYEATQETQYF
>11|TRBJ1-1|many|TRBV28|TRBD1
TGTGCCAGCAAAAACAGGGGCGCAGCTTTCTTT
CASKNRGAAFF
>14|TRBJ1-1|-|TRBV2|TRBD1
TGTGCCAGCAGACGGGACAGGGTGCCCACTGAAGCTTTCTTT
CASRRDRVPTEAFF
>12|TRBJ1-1|-|TRBV9|-
TGTGCCAGCGGGGCTGCAGCCACTGAAGCTTTCTTT
CASGAAATEAFF
>16|TRBJ1-3|few|TRBV7-9|TRBD1
TGTGCCAGCAGCTTACAACAGGGGTCGTCTGGAAACACCATATATTTT
CASSLQQGSSGNTIYF
>13|TRBJ2-7|few|TRBV7-9|-
TGTGCCAGTGCCGGGCCAGGTTCCTACGAGCAGTACTTC
CASAGPGSYEQYF
>13|TRBJ2-5|many|TRBV29-1|-
TGCAGCGTTGAACCAGTCACCCAAGAGACCCAGTACTTC
CSVEPVTQETQYF
>13|TRBJ2-7|-|TRBV4-1|-
TGCGCCAGCAGCCAATACAGGGTTAGCGAGCAGTACTTC
CASSQYRVSEQYF
>15|TRBJ1-1|few|TRBV6-5|-
TGTGCCAGCAGTTATGGAGGGAAGGAAAACACTGAAGCTTTCTTT
CASSYGGKENTEAFF
>14|TRBJ1-5|many|TRBV15|-
TGTGCCACCAGCAGAGGGACGCGGAATCAGCCCCAGCATTTT
CATSRGTRNQPQHF
>13|TRBJ1-1|many|TRBV15|-
TGTGCCACCAGCAGAGGGGCGGCCACTGAAGCTTTCTTT
CATSRGAATEAFF
>13|TRBJ2-7|few|TRBV6-5|-
TGTGCCAGCAGTTACTACCAACTGGGAGAGCAGTACTTC
CASSYYQLGEQYF
>13|TRBJ2-5|many|TRBV27|-
TGTGCCAGCAGTCCACAAACCGAAGAGACCCAGTACTTC
CASSPQTEETQYF
>17|TRBJ1-5|many|TRBV7-9|TRBD1
TGTGCCAGCAGCTTCGGGACAGGGGGCCAGTTAGGGCAGCCCCAGCATTTT
CASSFGTGGQLGQPQHF
>12|TRBJ2-7|many|TRBV30|-
TGTGCCTGGAGTGTCGGTGGGGGCGAGCAGTACTTC
CAWSVGGGEQYF
>14|TRBJ1-4|many|TRBV18|-
TGTGCCAGCTCACCACCGGGGTTCGTCGAAAAACTGTTTTTT
CASSPPGFVEKLFF
>13|TRBJ2-5|few|TRBV25-1|-
TGTGCCACCAGACAGGTTCTCTGGGAGACCCAGTACTTC
CATRQVLWETQYF
>12|TRBJ2-7|many|TRBV28|TRBD1
TGTGCCAGCAGTTTAGACCGACAGGGCCAGTACTTC
CASSLDRQGQYF
>14|TRBJ1-5|-|TRBV2|-
TGTGCCAGCAGTGAGGGCCAGGCCGGGGTGCCCCAGCATTTT
CASSEGQAGVPQHF
>14|TRBJ2-3|many|TRBV7-3|-
TGTGCCAGCAGCTTAAAGTCAGGCACAGATACGCAGTATTTT
CASSLKSGTDTQYF
>14|TRBJ2-7|many|TRBV28|-
TGTGCCAGCAGTCCGAGAGCGACAGTCCACGAGCAGTACTTC
CASSPRATVHEQYF
>13|TRBJ2-2|few|TRBV4-1|-
TGCGCCAGCAGCCGGGACCTTTCCGGGGAGCTGTTTTTT
CASSRDLSGELFF
>13|TRBJ1-1|many|TRBV29-1|-
TGCAGCGCCCGCGGGGGACACCAATCTGAAGCTTTCTTT
CSARGGHQSEAFF
>13|TRBJ2-1|many|TRBV20-1|TRBD1
TGCAGTGCTAAGGGACAGGGGAAAAATGAGCAGTTCTTC
CSAKGQGKNEQFF
>10|TRBJ2-1|-|TRBV12-3/TRBV12-4|-
TGTGTCAGCGGTTACAATGAGCAGTTCTTC
CVSGYNEQFF
>16|TRBJ1-3|-|TRBV18|-
TGTGCCAGCTCACCAGCCGAAGCCGTCACTGGAAACACCATATGTTTT
CASSPAEAVTGNTICF
>11|TRBJ2-7|few|TRBV20-1|-
TGCAGTGCTCTCAAAAAATACGAGCAGTACTTC
CSALKKYEQYF
>15|TRBJ2-1|many|TRBV7-9|-
TGTGCCAGCAGCTTACAGGGGCTAACCTACAATGAGCAGTTCTTC
CASSLQGLTYNEQFF
>13|TRBJ2-2|many|TRBV5-1|-
TGTGCCAGCAGCCAAGAGCACACCGGGGAGCTGTTTTTT
CASSQEHTGELFF
>12|TRBJ2-7|-|TRBV27|TRBD2
TGTGCCAGCACCCTCGGGGGGGGGGAGCAGTACTTC
CASTLGGGEQYF
>14|TRBJ1-1|many|TRBV29-1|TRBD1
TGCAGCGTTCAAGGACAGGGGTTTGATCCTGAAGCTTTCTTT
CSVQGQGFDPEAFF
>15|TRBJ1-1|few|TRBV5-4|-
TGTGCCAGCAGCGGAACAGGGTCCATGAACACTGAAGCTTTCTTT
CASSGTGSMNTEAFF
>12|TRBJ2-7|many|TRBV13|-
TGTGCCAGCAGCAGGACAGTTAAGTTGCAGTACTTC
CASSRTVKLQYF
>16|TRBJ2-2|-|TRBV28|TRBD2
TGTGCCAGCAGTCCTGGGACTAGCGGGTTAACCGGGGAGCTGTTTTTT
CASSPGTSGLTGELFF
>14|TRBJ1-3|-|TRBV20-1|-
TGCAGTGCTAGAGTTGGGGTTTTTGGAAACACCATATATTTT
CSARVGVFGNTIYF
>15|TRBJ1-4|many|TRBV11-1|TRBD1
TGTGCCAGCAGCGACCGACAGGGTGGAGATGAAAAACTGTTTTTT
CASSDRQGGDEKLFF
>12|TRBJ1-2|many|TRBV24-1|-
TGTGCCACCAGTGATGGAGGTCGGGGCTACACCTTC
CATSDGGRGYTF
>14|TRBJ1-5|few|TRBV20-1|TRBD1
TGCAGTGCCCCAAACAGGGGTGAAGGGCAGCCCCAGCATTTT
CSAPNRGEGQPQHF
>13|TRBJ2-1|-|TRBV19|-
TGTGCCAGTAAGCGGAGCTCTTACAATGAGCAGTTCTTC
CASKRSSYNEQFF
>16|TRBJ2-1|many|TRBV28|-
TGTGCCAGCGGCCTAGGGCCAGGGGGGTCTTACAATGAGCAGTTCTTC
CASGLGPGGSYNEQFF
>17|TRBJ2-6|-|TRBV4-3|-
TGCGCCAGCAGCCAAGGGCCTGGGGGCCCAGGGGCCAACGTCCTGACTTTC
CASSQGPGGPGANVLTF
>17|TRBJ2-3|many|TRBV28|TRBD1
TGTGCCAGCAGTCTCCCCCGGGACAGTCCTCGCACAGATACGCAGTATTTT
CASSLPRDSPRTDTQYF
>19|TRBJ1-1|-|TRBV19|-
TGTGCCAGTAAACGGGGTATAAAGGGATTCGTTGGCGGGAACACTGAAGCTTTCTTT
CASKRGIKGFVGGNTEAFF
>13|TRBJ1-4|many|TRBV11-2|-
TGTGCCAGCAGCCCTCTCCCCGGGGAAAAACTGTTTTTT
CASSPLPGEKLFF
>15|TRBJ2-7|many|TRBV7-3|TRBD1
TGTGCCAGCAGCCTTGGACAGGGGAGGAGCTACGAGCAGTACTTC
CASSLGQGRSYEQYF
>14|TRBJ2-5|many|TRBV2|-
TGTGCCAGCAGTGAAGCGCGTGGAGGACAGACCCAGTACTTC
CASSEARGGQTQYF
>19|TRBJ2-3|-|TRBV4-2|TRBD2
TGTGCCAGCAGCCAAGCCAGACTAGCGGGAGTCTCTAGCACAGATACGCAGTATTTT
CASSQARLAGVSSTDTQYF
>16|TRBJ2-2|-|TRBV12-3/TRBV12-4|-
TGTGCCAGCTATCGGGGACTCCCGGCGGACACCGGGGGGCTGTTTTTT
CASYRGLPADTGGLFF
>14|TRBJ1-6|-|TRBV12-3/TRBV12-4|-
TGTGCCAGCCAGACGGGGGGGGCCAACTCACCCCTCCACTTT
CASQTGGANSPLHF